The 12 T cell receptor beta chains reported below all come from one sample, sequenced in a study of early T cells in non-severe SARS-CoV-2 infection. From the 5' RACE reads, TCRdb called clonotypes with MiXCR, one entry per CDR3 protein. In the table there are roughly 60,000 distinct CDR3 sequences, more than 7% of which are singletons. Material: whole blood. Every receptor here comes from an adult who was a healthcare worker with PCR-confirmed SARS-CoV-2 infection or an uninfected control (not recorded which).

The table lists this clonotype with many counts. V and J are TRBV7-9 and TRBJ2-6, with D tentatively TRBD2 (5 bases). Trimming stripped 4 bases from V and 0 bases from J, with 13 bases between. Germline V gives CDR1 SEHNR, CDR2 FQNEAQ (reference sequence). The CDR3 is 17 residues long. CDR3 sequence: CASSSTRGSSGANVLTF. The CDR3 DNA follows: TGTGCCAGCAGCTCGACACGGGGAAGCTCTGGGGCCAACGTCCTGACTTTC.

The table lists this clonotype with a few counts. The junction departs from the called germline gene at one end, perhaps through a read error. The chain links TRBV27 to TRBJ2-3; 7 bases are a match to TRBD1. There are 17 residues in the CDR3. Germline V gene lookup returns CDR1 MNHEY and CDR2 SMNVEV (reference sequence). As DNA, the CDR3 is TGTGCCAGCAGTATATCGTTTCGAGGCAGGGGGTCGGATACGCAGTATTTT. It encodes CASSISFRGRGSDTQYF.

In its sample, this clonotype ranks as medium-sized. J is TRBJ2-1 and V is TRBV20-1; 10 nucleotides line up with TRBD2. V lost 6 bases to trimming and J lost 4 bases; unmatched junction nucleotides: 6. From germline, CDR1 is DFQATT and CDR2 SNEGSKA (reference sequence). The CDR3 length is 14 residues. CDR3 sequence reads: CSASGTSDYNEQFF. The DNA for the CDR3 is TGCAGTGCGTCCGGGACTAGCGATTACAATGAGCAGTTCTTC.

Many counts were recorded for this clonotype. The chain carries TRBV3-1 and TRBJ2-7; D is unresolved. The CDR3 has 12 residues. V was pared by 3 bases and J by 2 bases, with 5 bases between. Germline V gives CDR1 LGHDT, CDR2 YNNKEL (reference sequence). CDR3 sequence (DNA): TGTGCCAGCAGCCATACCCCCTACGAGCAGTACTTC. It is translated as CASSHTPYEQYF.

This clonotype has at least ten counts. The rearrangement links TRBV18 to TRBJ2-7; maybe TRBD1 (6 bases). CDR1 and CDR2 (germline): KGHSH, LQKENI. Trimming cost V 6 bases and J 9 bases, with 21 bases left between them. This CDR3 has 14 amino acids. CDR3 DNA sequence: TGTGCCAGCTCCCCGCCGACAGGCCCCGTTGGGCAGTACTTC. Amino acids: CASSPPTGPVGQYF.

This clonotype was recorded a few times. The rearrangement uses TRBV28 and TRBJ2-7; D may correspond to TRBD1 or TRBD2 (6 bases each). Germline lookup yields CDR1 MDHEN and CDR2 SYDVKM. With 6 bases removed from V and 5 bases from J, the gap between germline ends came to 20 bases. The CDR3 is made up of 15 amino acids. DNA for the CDR3: TGTGCCAGCAGCCGCCGGGGGCCATGGGAGGACGAGCAGTACTTC. It translates to CASSRRGPWEDEQYF.

The genes are TRBV5-1 and TRBJ1-4; perhaps TRBD1 as D (6 bases). Per germline, CDR1 SGHRS and CDR2 YFSETQ. The CDR3 contains 16 residues. V lost 2 bases and J 5 bases, leaving 16 bases between the germline ends. The DNA of the CDR3 is TGCGCCAGCAGCTTACCCCAGGGGTTGGCGAATGAAAAACTGTTTTTT. This translates into CASSLPQGLANEKLFF.

This clonotype was detected a few times. This rearrangement joins TRBV9 to TRBJ2-3; 10 bases match TRBD2. Trimming at V came to 0 bases and at J to 1 base, leaving 2 bases not matched to a gene. From germline, CDR1 is SGDLS and CDR2 YYNGEE. The CDR3 runs 16 residues. The CDR3 sequence is CASSVEGLAGTDTQYF. For the CDR3, the DNA is TGTGCCAGCAGCGTAGAAGGACTAGCGGGCACAGATACGCAGTATTTT.

This clonotype was detected only a few times. This sequence joins TRBV5-1 and TRBJ2-5; TRBD2 agrees at 12 bases. V shed 9 bases and J 3 bases; nucleotides not matched to a gene: 6. CDR3 length equals 14 residues. Germline values: CDR1 SGHRS, CDR2 YFSETQ. CDR3 in amino acids: CATRLAGVEETQYF. DNA of the CDR3: TGCGCCACGCGACTAGCGGGAGTGGAAGAGACCCAGTACTTC.

This clonotype was observed a few times. V gene TRBV10-3 combines with J gene TRBJ1-4, with D tentatively TRBD1 (5 bases). V was cut by 2 bases and J by 6 bases, with 10 bases left in between. The germline gives CDR1 ENHRY, CDR2 SYGVKD. The CDR3 runs to 14 residues. CDR3 sequence (DNA): TGTGCCATCAGTGAGGGGACGGATTATGAAAAACTGTTTTTT. Protein: CAISEGTDYEKLFF.

This clonotype was recorded many times. This chain uses TRBV14 with TRBJ1-4; tentatively, D is TRBD1 (6 bases). Germline V CDR1 and CDR2: SGHDN, FVKESK. The CDR3 has 17 residues. The V and J ends lost 1 base and 7 bases respectively, with 19 bases between them. The CDR3 reads CASSQASGRTEGEKLFF. CDR3 DNA: TGTGCCAGCAGCCAAGCATCAGGAAGGACAGAGGGTGAAAAACTGTTTTTT.

This clonotype was observed at least ten times. V and J are TRBV6-6 and TRBJ2-7, with TRBD2 matching over 10 bases. CDR3 length: 13 residues. From germline, CDR1 is MNHNY and CDR2 SVGAGI (reference sequence). The V gene end was trimmed by 5 bases and the J gene end by 4 bases; junction bases not matched to a gene: 2. In DNA, the CDR3 is TGTGCCAGCAGTACTAGCGGGAATTACGAGCAGTACTTC. This encodes CASSTSGNYEQYF.